Only a few counts were recorded for the clone carrying this TCR beta chain. Vbeta (60) and Jbeta (13) primers were used in the PCR. Profiling relied on immunoSEQ multiplex PCR, and the TCRdb table lists in-frame clones only, not all of them. The sample yields 110,000 to 150,000 clones, 70% seen once. The source of the sample is a study of cytomegalovirus exposure and HLA in healthy donors. V gave up 4 bases and J gave up 4 bases; unmatched junction bases: 8. The CDR3 consists of 16 residues. Per germline, CDR1 PRHDT and CDR2 FYEKMQ (reference sequence). The material sequenced was PBMCs. This receptor was identified in a woman aged 55-69 years in good health and CMV-seropositive. The chain has TRBV13 and TRBJ2-2; the match to TRBD1 covers 8 bases. CDR3 sequence: CASSYGQGGVTGELFF. DNA for the CDR3: TGTGCCAGCAGCTACGGACAGGGCGGCGTCACCGGGGAGCTGTTTTTT.